Shown below are 7 T cell receptor beta chains from a single sample sequenced in a study of shared clonotypes between healthy human individuals (dated by TCRdb to about 2020). The library was prepared using the immunoSEQ multiplex PCR assay. This is the immuneACCESS table as TCRdb keeps it, with only in-frame sequences that have V and J called. A part of the clones is gone; compared with another copy, unresolved V genes explain less than half, and the rest is unexplained. The sample data list millions of clones, and over 85% of these were observed just once. The ten largest clones capture 0.1% to 0.15% of the sample. The sample was naive CD4+ T cells sorted from blood. Taken with the paper, the label for cell subset or site translates to: CD45RA+ positively selected. The receptors originated from a man in his late teens or twenties in good health.

The CDR3 loop is CASSQSVDYGYTF. Here the CDR3 DNA reads TGCGCCAGCAGCCAATCCGTTGACTATGGCTACACCTTC. This chain links TRBV4-1 with TRBJ1-2; D not resolved. V gave up 2 bases and J gave up 3 bases, with 7 bases separating them. From germline, CDR1 is MGHRA and CDR2 YSYEKL. The CDR3 loop spans 13 amino acids.

V is TRBV10-2 and J is TRBJ1-5; a possible D gene is TRBD1 (6 bases). The germline gives CDR1 WSHSY, CDR2 SAAADI. The CDR3 totals 13 residues. Trimming took off 5 bases at V and 5 bases at J, with 10 bases between the two ends. CDR3 sequence (DNA): TGCGCCAGCAGTCTGGCAGGGGATCAGCCCCAGCATTTT. Residues: CASSLAGDQPQHF.

With regard to this clone: The same CDR3 also results from other DNA sequences found in this sample. The gene calls are TRBV2 and TRBJ2-1; D uncertain. The CDR3 totals 14 residues. Germline V gene lookup returns CDR1 SNHLY and CDR2 FYNNEI. Trimming pared 6 bases from V and 0 bases from J, leaving 9 bases between. Here the CDR3 reads CASRGRGSYNEQFF. As DNA, the CDR3 is TGTGCCAGCAGGGGTCGCGGCTCCTACAATGAGCAGTTCTTC. The full variable domain, completed using reference TRBV2 and TRBJ2-1, is EPEVTQTPSHQVTQMGQEVILRCVPISNHLYFYWYRQILGQKVEFLVSFYNNEISEKSEIFDDQFSVERPDGSNFTLKIRSTKLEDSAMYFCASRGRGSYNEQFFGPGTRLTVL.

This rearrangement joins TRBV19 to TRBJ1-5; D remains unclear. This CDR3 contains 15 residues. The ends were cut back, 0 bases at V and 4 bases at J, with 10 bases in the middle. The germline CDR1 and CDR2 sequences are LNHDA and SQIVND (reference sequence). The CDR3, as DNA: TGTGCCAGTAGTATAGATCGGGAAGGGAATCAGCCCCAGCATTTT. Its translation is CASSIDREGNQPQHF.

The chain joins TRBV27 to TRBJ1-1, with 7 bases identical to TRBD1. The junction had 5 bases not matched to a gene; V was cut back by 3 bases and J by 1 base. The CDR3 is 15 residues long. Germline loops: CDR1 MNHEY, CDR2 SMNVEV (reference sequence). CDR3 coding DNA: TGTGCCAGCAGTTTTCAGGCAGGGGGGAACACTGAAGCTTTCTTT. Its protein product is CASSFQAGGNTEAFF.

J is TRBJ2-1 and V is TRBV10-3; 8 bases are a match to TRBD2. V lost 2 bases, J lost 4 bases, and 4 bases stayed unmatched. CDR3 length: 15 amino acids. Germline-derived CDR1 and CDR2 are ENHRY and SYGVKD. The CDR3 DNA reads as TGTGCCATCAGTGAGAGCGGGAGATCTTACAATGAGCAGTTCTTC. Protein sequence: CAISESGRSYNEQFF.

Regarding this clone: Within the sample, other DNA sequences also encode this same CDR3. The rearrangement links TRBV5-1 to TRBJ2-7; 8 positions agree with TRBD1. CDR1 and CDR2 from the germline V gene are SGHRS and YFSETQ. V trimming: 0 bases; J trimming: 5 bases; junction bases outside the gene matches: 4. The CDR3 extends over 14 amino acids. Here the CDR3 reads CASSLEDRANEQYF. The CDR3 nucleotides read TGCGCCAGCAGCTTGGAGGACAGGGCTAACGAGCAGTACTTC.